These T cell receptor beta chains were read from a single sample in a study of spatial heterogeneity in lung cancer. TCRdb analysed the 5' RACE reads with MiXCR anew, one entry per CDR3 protein. The sample shows over 3,000 distinct CDR3 sequences, approximately 8% of them seen only once. The input for sequencing was lung tumor tissue, taken at surgery. The receptor set was obtained from a male donor with early-stage non-small cell lung cancer. The CDR3 runs from the conserved cysteine through the conserved F or W. The D gene is left open where the match is weak. The size of a clone is reported for some rows only, either as once, few or many, or as a class for expanded clones.

TRBV7-2,.,.,TRBJ2-7,CASSLQNEQYF,TGTGCCAGCAGCTTACAAAACGAGCAGTACTTC
TRBV7-2,.,many,TRBJ2-7,CASSFSGSLPYEQYF,TGTGCCAGCAGCTTTTCTGGGTCCCTACCCTACGAGCAGTACTTC
TRBV18,.,medium-sized,TRBJ2-5,CASSPSTGRETQYF,TGTGCCAGCTCACCTTCGACTGGTCGAGAGACCCAGTACTTC
TRBV27,.,.,TRBJ1-1,CASSRWGLNTEAFF,TGTGCCAGCTCCAGGTGGGGGCTGAACACTGAAGCTTTCTTT
TRBV18,.,medium-sized,TRBJ2-7,CASSPETSPYEQYF,TGTGCCAGCTCACCAGAGACAAGCCCCTACGAGCAGTACTTC
TRBV27,TRBD1,medium-sized,TRBJ1-2,CASSLGTHRGGYTF,TGTGCCAGCAGTTTAGGGACCCACAGGGGCGGCTACACCTTC
TRBV6-6,.,medium-sized,TRBJ1-3,CASSRDNTIYF,TGTGCCAGCAGCCGGGACAACACCATATATTTT
TRBV28,.,.,TRBJ1-6,CASSLEGFRPLHF,TGTGCCAGCAGTTTAGAGGGCTTCCGGCCCCTCCACTTT
TRBV12-3/TRBV12-4,.,medium-sized,TRBJ2-2,CASSLEGQTGELFF,TGTGCCAGCAGTTTAGAGGGGCAGACCGGGGAGCTGTTTTTT
TRBV7-9,.,large,TRBJ2-1,CASGDPGSYNEQFF,TGTGCCAGCGGGGACCCGGGCTCGTACAATGAGCAGTTCTTC
TRBV2,.,medium-sized,TRBJ2-1,CASKSRLVVNEQFF,TGTGCCAGCAAGAGTAGATTAGTGGTTAATGAGCAGTTCTTC
TRBV25-1,TRBD1,medium-sized,TRBJ1-2,CASSDSNRGPGYTF,TGTGCCAGCAGTGATTCCAACAGGGGGCCCGGCTACACCTTC
TRBV29-1,.,few,TRBJ2-2,CSVKFPGLDTGELFF,TGCAGCGTCAAGTTCCCGGGGTTAGACACCGGGGAGCTGTTTTTT
TRBV5-1,TRBD1,.,TRBJ2-5,CASSHGQGGETQYF,TGCGCCAGCAGCCATGGACAGGGAGGAGAGACCCAGTACTTC
TRBV6-2/TRBV6-3,.,medium-sized,TRBJ1-5,CASSFSNQPQHF,TGTGCCAGCAGTTTTAGCAATCAGCCCCAGCATTTT
TRBV23-1,TRBD1,few,TRBJ2-3,CASRHPRTGKGKTDLSDTQYF,TGCGCCAGCAGACACCCGCGGACAGGGAAAGGGAAAACGGATCTTTCGGATACGCAGTATTTT
TRBV19,.,large,TRBJ2-6,CASSHRDSGANVLTF,TGTGCCAGTAGCCACAGGGACTCTGGGGCCAACGTCCTGACTTTC
TRBV9,TRBD1,medium-sized,TRBJ1-1,CASSVQGATEAFF,TGTGCCAGCAGCGTACAGGGGGCCACTGAAGCTTTCTTT
TRBV7-9,TRBD1,medium-sized,TRBJ1-1,CASSHDRDTEAFF,TGTGCCAGCAGCCACGACAGGGACACTGAAGCTTTCTTT
TRBV28,.,few,TRBJ2-1,CASSIPDKEQFF,TGTGCCAGTTCAATACCGGACAAAGAGCAGTTCTTC
TRBV18,TRBD1,once,TRBJ2-2,CASSRTGALNTGELFF,TGTGCCAGCTCGAGGACAGGGGCCTTGAACACCGGGGAGCTGTTTTTT
TRBV18,.,few,TRBJ2-1,CASSPPSTSYNEQFF,TGTGCCAGCTCACCACCATCCACCTCCTACAATGAGCAGTTCTTC
TRBV3-1,.,medium-sized,TRBJ2-6,CASGFTGANVLTF,TGTGCCAGCGGTTTTACTGGGGCCAACGTCCTGACTTTC
TRBV4-2,.,many,TRBJ2-6,CASSQDGDSNGANVLTF,TGTGCCAGCAGCCAAGATGGGGACTCCAATGGGGCCAACGTCCTGACTTTC
TRBV7-2,.,.,TRBJ2-2,CVSSRGSGVTRELFF,TGTGTCAGCAGCCGAGGTAGCGGTGTGACCCGGGAGCTGTTTTTT
TRBV5-4,TRBD2,medium-sized,TRBJ2-1,CASSTWTSGFGNEQFF,TGTGCCAGCAGCACATGGACTAGCGGGTTTGGCAATGAGCAGTTCTTC
TRBV28,.,many,TRBJ1-2,CASSSYYGYTF,TGTGCCAGCAGTTCATACTATGGCTACACCTTC
TRBV6-2/TRBV6-3,.,many,TRBJ2-5,CASSRSGGESETQYF,TGTGCCAGCAGCCGAAGCGGAGGGGAATCAGAGACCCAGTACTTC
TRBV4-2,TRBD1,once,TRBJ1-4,CASSSGQAINEKLFF,TGTGCCAGCAGCTCAGGACAGGCGATTAATGAAAAACTGTTTTTT
TRBV6-1,.,medium-sized,TRBJ1-1,CASSEKQVEDTEAFF,TGTGCCAGCAGTGAAAAACAGGTTGAGGACACTGAAGCTTTCTTT
TRBV5-1,.,many,TRBJ2-5,CASSLGRWDQETQYF,TGCGCCAGCAGCTTGGGGAGGTGGGACCAAGAGACCCAGTACTTC
TRBV20-1,TRBD1,medium-sized,TRBJ2-3,CSVPKGTGSDTQYF,TGCAGTGTGCCGAAGGGGACAGGGTCAGATACGCAGTATTTT
TRBV4-1,.,medium-sized,TRBJ1-1,CASSQSGGWTTEAFF,TGCGCCAGCAGCCAATCGGGAGGTTGGACCACTGAAGCTTTCTTT
TRBV20-1,TRBD1,medium-sized,TRBJ1-5,CSALTGNNQPQHF,TGCAGTGCTCTGACAGGGAACAATCAGCCCCAGCATTTT
TRBV19,TRBD1,medium-sized,TRBJ2-3,CASSPDRASTDTQYF,TGTGCCAGTAGTCCGGACAGGGCTAGCACAGATACGCAGTATTTT
TRBV20-1,TRBD2,many,TRBJ2-5,CSAPILAGVETQYF,TGCAGTGCGCCTATACTAGCGGGGGTAGAGACCCAGTACTTC
TRBV7-6,.,.,TRBJ1-4,CASSPSANEKLFF,TGTGCCAGCAGCCCCTCAGCTAATGAAAAACTGTTTTTT
TRBV5-1,.,medium-sized,TRBJ1-2,CASSLAANPASYGYTF,TGCGCCAGCAGCTTGGCCGCCAATCCAGCCAGTTATGGCTACACCTTC
TRBV24-1,TRBD1,medium-sized,TRBJ2-2,CATGDRGYTGELFF,TGTGCCACCGGAGACAGGGGGTACACCGGGGAGCTGTTTTTT